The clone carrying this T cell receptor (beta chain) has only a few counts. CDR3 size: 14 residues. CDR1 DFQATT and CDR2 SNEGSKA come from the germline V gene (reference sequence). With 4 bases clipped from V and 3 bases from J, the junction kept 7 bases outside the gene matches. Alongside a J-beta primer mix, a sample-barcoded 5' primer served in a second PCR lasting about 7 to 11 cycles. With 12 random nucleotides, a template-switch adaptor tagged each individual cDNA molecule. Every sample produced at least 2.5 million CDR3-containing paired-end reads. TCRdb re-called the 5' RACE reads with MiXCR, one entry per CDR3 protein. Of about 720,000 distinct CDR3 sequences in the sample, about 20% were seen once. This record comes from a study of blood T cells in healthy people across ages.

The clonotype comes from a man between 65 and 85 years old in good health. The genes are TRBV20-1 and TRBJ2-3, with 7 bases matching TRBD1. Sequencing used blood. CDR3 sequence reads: CSATQQGETDTQYF. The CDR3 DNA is TGCAGTGCTACCCAGCAGGGGGAGACAGATACGCAGTATTTT.